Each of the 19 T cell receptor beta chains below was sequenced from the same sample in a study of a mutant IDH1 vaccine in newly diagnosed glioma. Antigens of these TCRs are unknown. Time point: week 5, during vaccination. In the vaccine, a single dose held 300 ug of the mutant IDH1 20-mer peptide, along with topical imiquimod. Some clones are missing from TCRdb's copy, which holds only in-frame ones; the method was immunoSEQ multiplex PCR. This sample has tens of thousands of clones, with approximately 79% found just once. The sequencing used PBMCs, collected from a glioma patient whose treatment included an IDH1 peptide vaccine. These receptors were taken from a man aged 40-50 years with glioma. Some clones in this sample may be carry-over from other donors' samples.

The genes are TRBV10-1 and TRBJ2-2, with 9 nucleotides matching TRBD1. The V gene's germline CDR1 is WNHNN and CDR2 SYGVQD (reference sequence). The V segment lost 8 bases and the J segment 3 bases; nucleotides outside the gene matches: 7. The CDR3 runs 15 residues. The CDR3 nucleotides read TGCGCCAGCCAGGGGGACAGGGATTACACCGGGGAGCTGTTTTTT. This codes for CASQGDRDYTGELFF.

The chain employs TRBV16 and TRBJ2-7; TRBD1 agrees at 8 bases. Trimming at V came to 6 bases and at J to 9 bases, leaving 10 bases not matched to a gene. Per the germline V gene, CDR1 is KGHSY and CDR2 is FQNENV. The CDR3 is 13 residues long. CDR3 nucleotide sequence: TGTGCCAGCAGAATGTCTCTAGGGACAGGGCAGTACTTC. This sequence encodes CASRMSLGTGQYF.

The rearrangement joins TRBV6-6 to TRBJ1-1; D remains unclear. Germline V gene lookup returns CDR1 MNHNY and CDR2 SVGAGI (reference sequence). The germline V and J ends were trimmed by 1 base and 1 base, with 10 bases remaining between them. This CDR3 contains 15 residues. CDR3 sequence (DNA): TGTGCCAGCAGTTACTTGGCGCAGAAGAACACTGAAGCTTTCTTT. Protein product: CASSYLAQKNTEAFF.

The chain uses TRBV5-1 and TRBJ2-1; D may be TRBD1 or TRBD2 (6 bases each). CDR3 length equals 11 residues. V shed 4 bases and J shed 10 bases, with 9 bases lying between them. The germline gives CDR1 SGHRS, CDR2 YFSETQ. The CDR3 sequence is CASSVGGEQFF. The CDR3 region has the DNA TGCGCCAGCAGCGTCGGGGGCGAGCAGTTCTTC.

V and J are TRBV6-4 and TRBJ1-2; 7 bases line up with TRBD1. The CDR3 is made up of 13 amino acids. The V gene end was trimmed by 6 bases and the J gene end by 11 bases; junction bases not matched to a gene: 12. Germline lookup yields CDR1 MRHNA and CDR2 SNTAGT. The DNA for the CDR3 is TGTGCCAGCAGCTCGACAGGGCACGGAGGTTACACCTTC. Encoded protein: CASSSTGHGGYTF.

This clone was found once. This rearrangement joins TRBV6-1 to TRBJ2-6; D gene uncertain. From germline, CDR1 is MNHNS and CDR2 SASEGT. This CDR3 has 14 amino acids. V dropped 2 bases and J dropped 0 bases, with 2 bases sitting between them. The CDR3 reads CASSEISGANVLTF. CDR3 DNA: TGTGCCAGCAGTGAAATCTCTGGGGCCAACGTCCTGACTTTC.

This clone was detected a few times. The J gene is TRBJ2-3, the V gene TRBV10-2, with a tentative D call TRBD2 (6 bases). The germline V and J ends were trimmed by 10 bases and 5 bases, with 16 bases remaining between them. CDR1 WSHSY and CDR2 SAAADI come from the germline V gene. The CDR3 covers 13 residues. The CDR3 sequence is CAISFIGGDTQYF. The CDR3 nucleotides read TGCGCCATATCATTTATCGGGGGAGATACGCAGTATTTT.

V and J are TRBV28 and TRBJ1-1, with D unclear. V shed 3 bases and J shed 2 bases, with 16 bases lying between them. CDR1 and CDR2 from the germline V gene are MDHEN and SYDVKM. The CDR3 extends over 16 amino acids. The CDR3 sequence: CASSLLRGWVNTEAFF. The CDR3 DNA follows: TGTGCCAGCAGTTTGCTCCGAGGATGGGTTAACACTGAAGCTTTCTTT.

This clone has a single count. The CDR3 sequence is CATSILQGGDGYTF. The DNA for the CDR3 is TGTGCCACCAGCATCCTCCAAGGGGGTGATGGCTACACCTTC. The V call is TRBV15, the J call TRBJ1-2; the D gene is possibly TRBD1 (6 bases). This CDR3 contains 14 residues. V was shortened by 4 bases and J by 6 bases, with 15 bases between the two germline ends. The germline V gene encodes CDR1 LNHNV and CDR2 YYDKDF (reference sequence). The whole variable domain, filled in from reference TRBV15 and TRBJ1-2, reads DAMVIQNPRYQVTQFGKPVTLSCSQTLNHNVMYWYQQKSSQAPKLLFHYYDKDFNNEADTPDNFQSRRPNTSFCFLDIRSPGLGDTAMYLCATSILQGGDGYTFGSGTRLTVV.

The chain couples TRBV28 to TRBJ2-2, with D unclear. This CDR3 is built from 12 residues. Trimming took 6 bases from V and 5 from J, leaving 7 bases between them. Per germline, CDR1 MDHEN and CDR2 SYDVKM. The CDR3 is CASRAPTGELFF. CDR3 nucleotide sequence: TGTGCCAGCAGGGCACCAACCGGGGAGCTGTTTTTT.

CDR3 bases: TGTGCCAGTAAGCCGGGGGCAGTTAATGAAAAACTGTTTTTT. It codes for CASKPGAVNEKLFF. The V gene is TRBV19, the J gene TRBJ1-4, with D possibly being TRBD1 (6 bases). The CDR3 covers 14 residues. The V gene lost 7 bases and the J gene lost 4 bases, with 13 bases spanning the gap. Germline lookup yields CDR1 LNHDA and CDR2 SQIVND (reference sequence). The full variable domain, completed using reference TRBV19 and TRBJ1-4, is DGGITQSPKYLFRKEGQNVTLSCEQNLNHDAMYWYRQDPGQGLRLIYYSQIVNDFQKGDIAEGYSVSREKKESFPLTVTSAQKNPTAFYLCASKPGAVNEKLFFGSGTQLSVL.

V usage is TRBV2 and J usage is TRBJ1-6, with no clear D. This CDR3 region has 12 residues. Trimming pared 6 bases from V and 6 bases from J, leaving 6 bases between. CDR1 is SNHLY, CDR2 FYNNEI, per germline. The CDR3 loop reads CASSPGNSPLHF. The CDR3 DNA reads TGTGCCAGCAGCCCCGGTAATTCACCCCTCCACTTT.

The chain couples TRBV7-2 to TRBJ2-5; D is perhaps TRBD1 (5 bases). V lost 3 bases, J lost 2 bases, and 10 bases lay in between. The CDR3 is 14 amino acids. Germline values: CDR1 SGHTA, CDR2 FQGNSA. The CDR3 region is CASSFDRNQETQYF. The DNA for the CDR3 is TGTGCCAGCAGCTTTGACAGAAATCAAGAGACCCAGTACTTC.

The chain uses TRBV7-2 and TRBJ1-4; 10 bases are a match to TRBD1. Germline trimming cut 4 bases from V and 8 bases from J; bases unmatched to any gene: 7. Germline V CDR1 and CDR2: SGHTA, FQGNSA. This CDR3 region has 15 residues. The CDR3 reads CASSWGTGEGEKLFF. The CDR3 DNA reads TGTGCCAGCAGCTGGGGGACAGGGGAGGGGGAAAAACTGTTTTTT. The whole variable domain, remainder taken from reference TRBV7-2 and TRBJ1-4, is GAGVSQSPSNKVTEKGKDVELRCDPISGHTALYWYRQSLGQGLEFLIYFQGNSAPDKSGLPSDRFSAERTGGSVSTLTIQRTQQEDSAVYLCASSWGTGEGEKLFFGSGTQLSVL.

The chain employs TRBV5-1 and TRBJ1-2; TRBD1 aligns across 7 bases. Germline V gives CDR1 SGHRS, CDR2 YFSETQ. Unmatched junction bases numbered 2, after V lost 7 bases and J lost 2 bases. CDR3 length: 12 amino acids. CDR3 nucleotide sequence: TGCGCCAGCGGACAGGACAACTATGGCTACACCTTC. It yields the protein CASGQDNYGYTF. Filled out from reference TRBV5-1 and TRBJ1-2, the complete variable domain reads KAGVTQTPRYLIKTRGQQVTLSCSPISGHRSVSWYQQTPGQGLQFLFEYFSETQRNKGNFPGRFSGRQFSNSRSEMNVSTLELGDSALYLCASGQDNYGYTFGSGTRLTVV.

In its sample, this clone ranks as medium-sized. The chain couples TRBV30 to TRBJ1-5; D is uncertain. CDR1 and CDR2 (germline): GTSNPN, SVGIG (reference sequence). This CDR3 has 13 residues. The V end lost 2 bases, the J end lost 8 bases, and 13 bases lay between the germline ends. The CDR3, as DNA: TGTGCCTGGAGTTCTATGGGGAACGAGCCCCAGCATTTT. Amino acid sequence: CAWSSMGNEPQHF.

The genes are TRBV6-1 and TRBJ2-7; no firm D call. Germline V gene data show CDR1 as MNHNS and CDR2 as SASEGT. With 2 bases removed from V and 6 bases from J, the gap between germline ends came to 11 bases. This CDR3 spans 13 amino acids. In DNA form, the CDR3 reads TGTGCCAGCAGTGAAATGACGGCCCTCGAGCAGTACTTC. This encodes CASSEMTALEQYF.

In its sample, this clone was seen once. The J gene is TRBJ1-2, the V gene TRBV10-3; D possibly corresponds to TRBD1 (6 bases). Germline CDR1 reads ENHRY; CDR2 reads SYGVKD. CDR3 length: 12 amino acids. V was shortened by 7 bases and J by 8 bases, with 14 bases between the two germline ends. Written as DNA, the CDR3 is TGTGCCATCACCGACGACAGGCCAGGCTACACCTTC. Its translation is CAITDDRPGYTF.

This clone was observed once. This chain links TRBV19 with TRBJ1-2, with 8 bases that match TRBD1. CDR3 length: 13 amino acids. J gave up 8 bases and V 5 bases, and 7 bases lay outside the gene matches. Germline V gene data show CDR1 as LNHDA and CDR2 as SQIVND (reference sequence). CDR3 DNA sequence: TGTGCCAGTAGTCCACGGGACAGGCAGGGCTACACCTTC. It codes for CASSPRDRQGYTF.